This T cell receptor beta chain was sequenced in a study of regulatory T cells in long-lasting Graves disease. Through Arm-PCR of CDR3 regions and iRepertoire HTBI primers, TCR beta libraries were built. One entry per CDR3 protein results from TCRdb running MiXCR on the multiplex PCR reads. The table includes about 470,000 distinct CDR3 sequences, roughly 21% detected once. The sample's time point: persistent/refractory GD, antithyroid drugs over 5 years with positive TRAb. The TCR library was made from RNA extracted from PBMCs. This clonotype occurred many times. The clonotype originates from a female donor with Graves disease. The material sequenced was peripheral blood mononuclear cells (PBMCs), taken when the disease was refractory, from a patient treated with antithyroid drugs.

The CDR3 DNA sequence: TGCAGCGCGGGAGATGGGAACTATGGCTACACCTTC. It translates to CSAGDGNYGYTF. The chain is built from TRBV29-1 and TRBJ1-2; D not certain. Per germline, CDR1 SQVTM and CDR2 ANQGSEA. Trimming removed 7 bases from V and 2 bases from J, with 11 bases in between. This CDR3 contains 12 residues.